The 3 T cell receptor beta chains in this list originate from one sample, sequenced in a study of circulating and synovial CD4+ cells in juvenile arthritis. Generated by immunoSEQ multiplex PCR, the TCRdb table keeps only in-frame clones and is missing some. The sample carries tens of thousands of clones, 95% to 96% recorded once. The sequencing sample was made of CD4+ T cells from blood. The receptors were sampled from a human donor with juvenile idiopathic arthritis.

The CDR3 DNA sequence: TGTGCCAGCAGTTCGACAGGTTATACCTACGAGCAGTACTTC. Protein: CASSSTGYTYEQYF. V is TRBV28 and J is TRBJ2-7; possible D gene TRBD1, 6 bases. The germline V gene has CDR1 MDHEN and CDR2 SYDVKM. The CDR3 runs 14 residues. V was trimmed by 4 bases and J by 2 bases, leaving 12 bases between them.

This clone was observed a single time. The chain recombines TRBV7-9 with TRBJ1-5; D perhaps matches TRBD1 (5 bases). V lost 1 base, J lost 7 bases, and 11 bases lay in between. CDR1 is SEHNR and CDR2 is FQNEAQ in the germline V gene (reference sequence). The CDR3 spans 14 residues. The CDR3 nucleotides are TGTGCCAGCAGCTTAGAGGGGAGGGTCCAGCCCCAGCATTTT. Its translation is CASSLEGRVQPQHF.

There are a few counts of this clone. The chain joins TRBV5-5 to TRBJ1-5; no clear D. Germline CDR1 reads SGHKS; CDR2 reads YYEKEE (reference sequence). Trimming pared 0 bases from V and 7 bases from J, leaving 14 bases between. This CDR3 has 15 residues. The CDR3 nucleotides are TGTGCCAGCAGCTTGGTACAGCCTGGTAGACAGCCCCAGCATTTT. Its protein product is CASSLVQPGRQPQHF.